A single sample is the source of the 13 T cell receptor beta chains below, sequenced in a study of blood T cell repertoires in COVID-19. This table comes from immunoSEQ multiplex PCR, and its TCRdb copy is limited to in-frame clones, with some not included. The sample comprises some 250,000 clones, under 90% of which are singletons, and 15% to 18% rests with the top ten. The source material was PBMCs or T cells enriched from blood (not recorded which). These receptors were collected from a young man who had recovered from COVID-19.

This chain connects TRBV4-2 to TRBJ1-6, with TRBD1 matching over 7 bases. The CDR3 totals 19 residues. In germline, CDR1 is LGHNA, CDR2 YNFKEQ. Trimming took 0 bases from V and 8 from J; bases not matched to a gene: 16. The CDR3 sequence: CASSQDKVDTGTEHSPLHF. The CDR3, as DNA: TGTGCCAGCAGCCAAGATAAGGTGGATACCGGGACAGAACATTCACCCCTCCACTTT.

The chain joins TRBV6-5 to TRBJ2-6; TRBD1 is a possible D gene (6 bases). This CDR3 is built from 15 residues. V lost 11 bases and J 4 bases, leaving 18 bases between the germline ends. The germline CDR1 and CDR2 sequences are MNHEY and SVGAGI. CDR3 sequence (DNA): TGTGCCGCGGCAGGGGCGAGCCCGGGGGCCAACGTCCTGACTTTC. This codes for CAAAGASPGANVLTF.

This rearrangement joins TRBV28 to TRBJ1-1; 7 bases line up with TRBD1. CDR1 MDHEN and CDR2 SYDVKM come from the germline V gene. V shed 5 bases, J shed 4 bases, and the junction held 4 bases outside the gene matches. This CDR3 spans 13 amino acids. The CDR3 DNA follows: TGTGCCAGCAGTCACAGGGGTCTCACTGAAGCTTTCTTT. It codes for CASSHRGLTEAFF. The variable domain in full, with the rest retrieved from reference TRBV28 and TRBJ1-1, is DVKVTQSSRYLVKRTGEKVFLECVQDMDHENMFWYRQDPGLGLRLIYFSYDVKMKEKGDIPEGYSVSREKKERFSLILESASTNQTSMYLCASSHRGLTEAFFGQGTRLTVV.

In this sample, this clone turned up a few times. The chain couples TRBV7-9 to TRBJ2-3; tentatively, D is TRBD1 (6 bases). Looked up from germline, CDR1 is SEHNR and CDR2 is FQNEAQ (reference sequence). Trimming took 10 bases from V and 4 from J, leaving 18 bases between them. The CDR3 contains 14 residues. The CDR3 bases are TGTGCCATCAGAGACTGGACAGACCCAGATACGCAGTATTTT. Translation gives CAIRDWTDPDTQYF.

The V gene is TRBV7-6, the J gene TRBJ2-1, with TRBD2 matching 11 bases. The V gene end was trimmed by 1 base and the J gene end by 5 bases; junction bases not matched to a gene: 4. In germline, CDR1 is SGHVS, CDR2 FNYEAQ. This CDR3 has 16 amino acids. CDR3 nucleotide sequence: TGTGCCAGCAGCTTAGAGGCTAGCGGGAGGAACAATGAGCAGTTCTTC. Protein: CASSLEASGRNNEQFF.

The chain joins TRBV15 to TRBJ2-2, with 8 bases lining up with TRBD2. The germline V gene encodes CDR1 LNHNV and CDR2 YYDKDF (reference sequence). CDR3 size: 17 residues. The ends lost 1 base at V and 5 bases at J; junction bases unmatched: 9. The CDR3, as DNA: TGTGCCACCAGCAGAGTCCCTCGGACTAGCTGGACCGGGGAGCTGTTTTTT. Its translation is CATSRVPRTSWTGELFF. Full variable domain (rest looked up from reference TRBV15 and TRBJ2-2): DAMVIQNPRYQVTQFGKPVTLSCSQTLNHNVMYWYQQKSSQAPKLLFHYYDKDFNNEADTPDNFQSRRPNTSFCFLDIRSPGLGDTAMYLCATSRVPRTSWTGELFFGEGSRLTVL.

In regard to this clone: This same CDR3 is encoded by further DNA sequences in the sample. This chain links TRBV5-1 with TRBJ1-3; 7 bases are a match to TRBD1. J gave up 0 bases and V 4 bases, and 4 bases lay outside the gene matches. The CDR3 is made up of 15 amino acids. Germline loops: CDR1 SGHRS, CDR2 YFSETQ. CDR3 protein: CASSPTGDSGNTIYF. DNA of the CDR3: TGCGCCAGCAGCCCTACAGGGGACTCTGGAAACACCATATATTTT.

This rearrangement joins TRBV5-1 to TRBJ1-5; D not resolved. The CDR3 is 15 residues long. Deletions cut 2 bases from V and 0 bases from J, with 9 bases between. Germline CDR1 SGHRS, CDR2 YFSETQ. CDR3 nucleotide sequence: TGCGCCAGCAGCTTAGATGGAGATAGCAATCAGCCCCAGCATTTT. Residues: CASSLDGDSNQPQHF.

The chain carries TRBV11-2 and TRBJ1-3; TRBD1 matches at 7 bases. V lost 6 bases to trimming and J lost 3 bases; unmatched junction nucleotides: 11. Per germline, CDR1 SGHAT and CDR2 FQNNGV. The CDR3 has 16 amino acids. The CDR3 nucleotides are TGTGCCAGCAGACAACTGACAGGGATAGGTGGAAACACCATATATTTT. Translated, it gives CASRQLTGIGGNTIYF.

The chain is built from TRBV12-3 or TRBV12-4 and TRBJ2-7; a weak D match, TRBD2 (5 bases). There are 13 residues in the CDR3. Trimming took 7 bases from V and 5 from J, leaving 15 bases between them. The CDR3 DNA follows: TGTGCCAGCACGGAGCGGTTAAGCAACGAGCAGTACTTC. Encoded protein: CASTERLSNEQYF.

The chain recombines TRBV2 with TRBJ1-1; D ambiguous. V was trimmed by 3 bases and J by 4 bases, leaving 15 bases between them. The CDR3 has 15 residues. Germline V gives CDR1 SNHLY, CDR2 FYNNEI. The CDR3, as DNA: TGTGCCAGCAGTGACCCTTTAGCCCGGGGCACTGAAGCTTTCTTT. This gives the protein CASSDPLARGTEAFF.

This chain uses TRBV19 with TRBJ1-1; possibly TRBD1 for D (5 bases). Germline V gene lookup returns CDR1 LNHDA and CDR2 SQIVND (reference sequence). CDR3 size: 13 residues. The V gene lost 7 bases and the J gene lost 7 bases, with 16 bases spanning the gap. The CDR3, as DNA: TGTGCCAGTAATAACAGGCCCTCCCGTGAAGCTTTCTTT. It is translated as CASNNRPSREAFF.

V is TRBV5-1 and J is TRBJ1-5; 9 positions agree with TRBD1. CDR1 and CDR2 from the germline V gene are SGHRS and YFSETQ. With 4 bases clipped from V and 3 bases from J, the junction kept 5 bases outside the gene matches. The length of the CDR3 is 15 residues. The chain's CDR3 is CASSVGTGNNQPQHF. CDR3 nucleotides: TGCGCCAGCAGCGTTGGGACAGGGAACAATCAGCCCCAGCATTTT. Based on the CDR3 plus reference TRBV5-1 and TRBJ1-5, the full variable domain is KAGVTQTPRYLIKTRGQQVTLSCSPISGHRSVSWYQQTPGQGLQFLFEYFSETQRNKGNFPGRFSGRQFSNSRSEMNVSTLELGDSALYLCASSVGTGNNQPQHFGDGTRLSIL.